The 22 T cell receptor beta chains below come from one sample, sequenced in a study of blood T cell repertoires in COVID-19. Method: immunoSEQ multiplex PCR; TCRdb's copy keeps in-frame clones and lacks some. Here the sample spans roughly 300,000 clones, about 89% being singletons. The specimen sequenced was peripheral blood. The receptor set was obtained from a man aged 18 to 29 who had recovered from COVID-19.

J is TRBJ2-7 and V is TRBV27; 7 bases are shared with TRBD1. The germline gives CDR1 MNHEY, CDR2 SMNVEV (reference sequence). This CDR3 has 14 amino acids. Trimming removed 4 bases from V and 3 bases from J; junction bases left unmatched: 6. The DNA of the CDR3 is TGTGCCAGCAGTTGGACAGGCGAGAACTACGAGCAGTACTTC. Its protein product is CASSWTGENYEQYF.

This chain connects TRBV5-1 to TRBJ2-5; D is undetermined. The CDR3 covers 15 residues. CDR1 and CDR2 (germline): SGHRS, YFSETQ. Trimming stripped 0 bases from V and 4 bases from J, with 13 bases between. The CDR3 coding sequence is TGCGCCAGCAGCTTGGCCTTGGATGGGCGAGAGACCCAGTACTTC. Its translation is CASSLALDGRETQYF.

The chain carries TRBV14 and TRBJ1-1; 9 positions agree with TRBD1. The V segment lost 5 bases and the J segment 4 bases; nucleotides outside the gene matches: 2. Germline V gives CDR1 SGHDN, CDR2 FVKESK. This CDR3 comprises 13 residues. CDR3 sequence: CASSMTGGTEAFF. CDR3 sequence (DNA): TGTGCCAGCAGCATGACAGGGGGCACTGAAGCTTTCTTT.

This clone was picked up one time. V is TRBV5-6 and J is TRBJ2-2; a possible D gene is TRBD1 (7 bases). V shed 4 bases and J shed 3 bases, with 13 bases lying between them. The V gene's germline CDR1 is SGHDT and CDR2 YYEEEE. The CDR3 has 15 amino acids. CDR3 in amino acids: CASSPPGGYTGELFF. CDR3 nucleotide sequence: TGTGCCAGCAGCCCGCCAGGGGGGTACACCGGGGAGCTGTTTTTT.

This clone was detected once. The V gene is TRBV29-1, the J gene TRBJ2-7; perhaps TRBD1 as D (5 bases). CDR3 length: 16 residues. V was trimmed by 1 base and J by 4 bases, leaving 20 bases between them. In germline, CDR1 is SQVTM, CDR2 ANQGSEA. The chain's CDR3 is CSVEGQDSERPYEQYF. The CDR3 nucleotides are TGCAGCGTTGAAGGCCAAGACAGCGAACGCCCTTACGAGCAGTACTTC.

CDR3 sequence: CAIGQGETGTEAFF. The CDR3 coding sequence is TGTGCCATCGGACAGGGTGAAACGGGCACTGAAGCTTTCTTT. The rearrangement joins TRBV10-3 to TRBJ1-1, with 8 positions matching TRBD1. Trimming cost V 8 bases and J 4 bases; bases outside gene matches: 9. The germline gives CDR1 ENHRY, CDR2 SYGVKD. This CDR3 region has 14 residues.

The chain links TRBV19 to TRBJ2-7; TRBD2 matches at 16 bases. This CDR3 comprises 19 residues. Germline V gene sequence: CDR1 LNHDA, CDR2 SQIVND (reference sequence). V lost 5 bases, J lost 5 bases, and 15 bases stayed unmatched. The CDR3 region is CASSPGTSGRAVEFHEQYF. The DNA of the CDR3 is TGTGCCAGTAGTCCAGGGACTAGCGGGAGGGCCGTCGAATTCCACGAGCAGTACTTC. The whole variable domain, filled in from reference TRBV19 and TRBJ2-7, reads DGGITQSPKYLFRKEGQNVTLSCEQNLNHDAMYWYRQDPGQGLRLIYYSQIVNDFQKGDIAEGYSVSREKKESFPLTVTSAQKNPTAFYLCASSPGTSGRAVEFHEQYFGPGTRLTVT.

J is TRBJ1-5 and V is TRBV6-5, with 8 bases matching TRBD1. J was trimmed by 9 bases and V by 5 bases; bases with no gene match: 6. The CDR3 is made up of 13 amino acids. Germline-derived CDR1 and CDR2 are MNHEY and SVGAGI. The CDR3 region has the DNA TGTGCCAGCAGTAGCTCCACAGGGGGGCCCCAGCATTTT. Protein product: CASSSSTGGPQHF.

V usage is TRBV7-6 and J usage is TRBJ1-1, with TRBD1 as a possible D gene (5 bases). The V end lost 1 base, the J end lost 5 bases, and 11 bases lay between the germline ends. Germline V gene data show CDR1 as SGHVS and CDR2 as FNYEAQ. This CDR3 is built from 14 residues. The CDR3 region is CASSLGGGETEAFF. The CDR3 nucleotides are TGTGCCAGCAGCTTAGGGGGGGGAGAAACTGAAGCTTTCTTT.

V and J are TRBV18 and TRBJ1-1; D is possibly TRBD1 (5 bases). With 3 bases removed from V and 0 bases from J, the gap between germline ends came to 14 bases. Germline V CDR1 and CDR2: KGHSH, LQKENI. CDR3 size: 16 residues. The CDR3, as DNA: TGTGCCAGCTCACCGAGAAGGGGCCTAATGAACACTGAAGCTTTCTTT. Translated, it gives CASSPRRGLMNTEAFF.

The chain couples TRBV13 to TRBJ2-5, with TRBD2 matching over 13 bases. The germline gives CDR1 PRHDT, CDR2 FYEKMQ (reference sequence). Germline trimming cut 3 bases from V and 2 bases from J; bases unmatched to any gene: 15. The CDR3 has 20 residues. Here the CDR3 reads CASSFRGTSGRDNRQETQYF. The CDR3, as DNA: TGTGCCAGCAGCTTTAGAGGTACTAGCGGGAGGGATAACCGACAAGAGACCCAGTACTTC. The full variable domain, with the rest looked up from reference TRBV13 and TRBJ2-5, is AAGVIQSPRHLIKEKRETATLKCYPIPRHDTVYWYQQGPGQDPQFLISFYEKMQSDKGSIPDRFSAQQFSDYHSELNMSSLELGDSALYFCASSFRGTSGRDNRQETQYFGPGTRLLVL.

The chain has TRBV6-5 and TRBJ1-5; TRBD1 aligns across 7 bases. The CDR3 length is 12 residues. Germline CDR1 is MNHEY and CDR2 is SVGAGI. V lost 8 bases to trimming and J lost 7 bases; unmatched junction nucleotides: 5. In DNA, the CDR3 is TGTGCCAGCGGCACAGGGGCACAGCCCCAGCATTTT. Residues: CASGTGAQPQHF.

This sequence joins TRBV12-3 or TRBV12-4 and TRBJ2-3; D ambiguous. The CDR3 extends over 13 amino acids. V lost 7 bases and J lost 5, with 13 bases in between. The CDR3 coding sequence is TGTGCCAGCACCCCAAACTCGGTAGATACGCAGTATTTT. It yields the protein CASTPNSVDTQYF.

This clone was found once. The chain joins TRBV19 to TRBJ1-5; tentative D call: TRBD1 (5 bases). With 0 bases removed from V and 7 bases from J, the gap between germline ends came to 13 bases. The germline gives CDR1 LNHDA, CDR2 SQIVND (reference sequence). CDR3 length: 15 residues. CDR3 DNA sequence: TGTGCCAGTAGTATAGAGGGTCGGGGGAGCCAGCCCCAGCATTTT. Protein: CASSIEGRGSQPQHF.

V usage is TRBV7-9 and J usage is TRBJ1-1; TRBD1 aligns across 7 bases. The CDR3 length is 14 residues. Looked up from germline, CDR1 is SEHNR and CDR2 is FQNEAQ (reference sequence). The V gene end was trimmed by 2 bases and the J gene end by 3 bases; junction bases not matched to a gene: 3. The CDR3 spells CASSLTGDDTEAFF. The DNA of the CDR3 is TGTGCCAGCAGCTTAACAGGGGACGACACTGAAGCTTTCTTT.

The chain carries TRBV2 and TRBJ1-3, with D hard to call. The CDR3 is 14 amino acids. Germline values: CDR1 SNHLY, CDR2 FYNNEI. With 10 bases removed from V and 0 bases from J, the gap between germline ends came to 13 bases. For the CDR3, the DNA is TGTGCCATCACGGGGTCGGGCTCTGGAAACACCATATATTTT. As protein: CAITGSGSGNTIYF.

The V gene is TRBV2, the J gene TRBJ2-3; D is possibly TRBD1 (6 bases). There are 14 residues in the CDR3. CDR1 is SNHLY, CDR2 FYNNEI, per germline. V lost 5 bases and J lost 2, with 11 bases in between. The CDR3 loop reads CASSTGSDTDTQYF. The CDR3 bases are TGTGCCAGCAGTACAGGGTCCGACACAGATACGCAGTATTTT.

V and J are TRBV11-2 and TRBJ2-7; 8 bases align to TRBD1. The ends lost 5 bases at V and 2 bases at J; junction bases unmatched: 5. CDR1 is SGHAT, CDR2 FQNNGV, per germline. This CDR3 spans 14 amino acids. CDR3 in amino acids: CASSPPTGAYEQYF. The DNA for the CDR3 is TGTGCCAGCAGCCCTCCGACAGGGGCCTACGAGCAGTACTTC.

This chain uses TRBV18 with TRBJ1-4; D remains unclear. Per the germline V gene, CDR1 is KGHSH and CDR2 is LQKENI. Trimming took off 2 bases at V and 7 bases at J, with 11 bases between the two ends. This CDR3 region has 14 residues. The CDR3 region has the DNA TGTGCCAGCTCACCAGAGAGGGTTCCTGAAAAACTGTTTTTT. It translates to CASSPERVPEKLFF. The full variable domain, its missing parts supplied by reference TRBV18 and TRBJ1-4, is NAGVMQNPRHLVRRRGQEARLRCSPMKGHSHVYWYRQLPEEGLKFMVYLQKENIIDESGMPKERFSAEFPKEGPSILRIQQVVRGDSAAYFCASSPERVPEKLFFGSGTQLSVL.

The table lists this clone with a count of one. V and J are TRBV6-4 and TRBJ2-7, with 14 bases aligning to TRBD2. V was pared by 3 bases and J by 1 base, with 2 bases of the junction left unmatched. The V gene's germline CDR1 is MRHNA and CDR2 SNTAGT. There are 16 residues in the CDR3. CDR3 DNA sequence: TGTGCCAGCAGTGAAGGGACTAGCGGGGGTTCCTACGAGCAGTACTTC. Its protein is CASSEGTSGGSYEQYF.

Here the CDR3 reads CASSRGQVDTQYF. The CDR3 nucleotides read TGCGCCAGCAGCCGGGGACAGGTAGATACGCAGTATTTT. V is TRBV4-1 and J is TRBJ2-3, with 8 bases lining up with TRBD1. The CDR3 runs to 13 residues. Germline V gene sequence: CDR1 MGHRA, CDR2 YSYEKL. Germline trimming cut 4 bases from V and 5 bases from J; bases unmatched to any gene: 2.

This clone was seen just once. This chain links TRBV10-2 with TRBJ2-7; unclear D gene. Germline lookup yields CDR1 WSHSY and CDR2 SAAADI. V lost 4 bases and J lost 5, with 15 bases in between. This CDR3 comprises 14 residues. Here the CDR3 DNA reads TGCGCCAGCAGTGGGCGTCTAGTAACCCACGAGCAGTACTTC. Protein sequence: CASSGRLVTHEQYF.